This section outlines one T cell receptor (beta chain) sequence together with its context. V gave up 4 bases and J gave up 6 bases, with 16 bases separating them. CDR1 and CDR2 from the germline V gene are SGDLS and YYNGEE. This CDR3 has 14 amino acids. The source of the sample is a study of control samples from healthy donors and cancer patients. Using immunoSEQ multiplex PCR, the repertoire was profiled, and TCRdb retains in-frame clones only, with some absent. The profile shows about 160,000 clones, around 96% of them singletons. V gene TRBV9 combines with J gene TRBJ1-2, with a possible D match to TRBD1 (5 bases). Sequenced: blood. The receptor's source is a woman between 40 and 50 years old in good health. This CDR3 is CASSTGPRGDGYTF. CDR3 nucleotides: TGTGCCAGCAGCACCGGACCCCGAGGGGATGGCTACACCTTC.